The clone carrying this T cell receptor (beta chain) showed up just a few times. The source of the sample is a study of blood T cell repertoires in COVID-19. Study as a whole: Italy, Spain and the United States were the sources of the convalescent and acute COVID-19 samples. Nucleic acid was either cDNA or gDNA, and it came from T cells, B-cell-depleted T cells, or PBMCs.

Per the original data handling: The authors estimated nucleated cell counts from reference gene primer amplification. Libraries were prepared by immunoSEQ multiplex PCR; TCRdb keeps only in-frame clonotypes and omits some of them. V, J and clone size are taken as reported in that table, and D and trimming were inferred from the DNA itself. This sample has some 180,000 clones; more than 75% occur once, and the top ten carry roughly 6%. Trimming took 5 bases from V and 4 from J, leaving 11 bases between them. Germline CDR1 reads MNHEY; CDR2 reads SMNVEV (reference sequence). The CDR3 is made up of 13 amino acids.

The sequencing sample was made of peripheral blood. This chain joins TRBV27 and TRBJ1-1; D gene uncertain. The sequence was collected from a man aged 40-49 years with active or convalescent COVID-19. The CDR3 region has the DNA TGTGCCAGCAGTAACTGGGGAGGCACTGAAGCTTTCTTT. This gives the protein CASSNWGGTEAFF.